The 4 T cell receptor beta chains presented below share a single source sample, sequenced in a study of vaccination effects on CD4 cells after COVID-19. Culture lasted about ten days before CD4+ T cell isolation. Their cognate antigens are unknown. Method: immunoSEQ multiplex PCR; TCRdb's copy keeps in-frame clones and lacks some. The sample lists 20,000 to 25,000 clones; 65% to 80% were seen once. Here the sequenced sample was CD4+ T cells from PBMCs cultured without peptide, taken before COVID-19 vaccination. The receptors derive from a human donor who received a COVID-19 vaccine.

The rearrangement links TRBV3-1 (or the pseudogene TRBV3-2) to TRBJ1-2; D might be TRBD1 (5 bases). The V end lost 3 bases, the J end lost 3 bases, and 20 bases lay between the germline ends. Germline V gene lookup returns CDR1 LGHDT and CDR2 YNNKEL (reference sequence). The CDR3 contains 17 residues. The CDR3 protein is CASSQGSLGRLDYGYTF. CDR3 DNA sequence: TGTGCCAGCAGCCAGGGTTCTTTGGGACGGTTAGACTATGGCTACACCTTC.

This chain links TRBV6-2 or TRBV6-3 with TRBJ1-2; no clear D. Looked up from germline, CDR1 is MNHEY and CDR2 is SVGEGT. The germline V and J ends were trimmed by 6 bases and 5 bases, with 10 bases remaining between them. CDR3 size: 12 residues. For the CDR3, the DNA is TGTGCCAGCAGCCAAGCCTCGTATGGCTACACCTTC. This translates into CASSQASYGYTF.

This clone was found a few times. The CDR3, as DNA: TGTGCCAGCAGCCAAGTGACAGGGCGGACTGAAGCTTTCTTT. Residues: CASSQVTGRTEAFF. V is TRBV3-1 (or the pseudogene TRBV3-2) and J is TRBJ1-1; TRBD1 matches 7 bases. This CDR3 has 14 amino acids. J gave up 5 bases and V 1 base, and 4 bases lay outside the gene matches. Germline lookup yields CDR1 LGHDT and CDR2 YNNKEL (reference sequence).

This clone was recorded once. This rearrangement joins TRBV27 to TRBJ1-1; 7 bases are a match to TRBD1. Germline V gene sequence: CDR1 MNHEY, CDR2 SMNVEV (reference sequence). The CDR3 loop spans 14 amino acids. V trimming: 6 bases; J trimming: 4 bases; junction bases outside the gene matches: 8. The chain's CDR3 is CASRYRQGFTEAFF. In DNA form, the CDR3 reads TGTGCCAGCAGATATCGACAGGGTTTCACTGAAGCTTTCTTT.